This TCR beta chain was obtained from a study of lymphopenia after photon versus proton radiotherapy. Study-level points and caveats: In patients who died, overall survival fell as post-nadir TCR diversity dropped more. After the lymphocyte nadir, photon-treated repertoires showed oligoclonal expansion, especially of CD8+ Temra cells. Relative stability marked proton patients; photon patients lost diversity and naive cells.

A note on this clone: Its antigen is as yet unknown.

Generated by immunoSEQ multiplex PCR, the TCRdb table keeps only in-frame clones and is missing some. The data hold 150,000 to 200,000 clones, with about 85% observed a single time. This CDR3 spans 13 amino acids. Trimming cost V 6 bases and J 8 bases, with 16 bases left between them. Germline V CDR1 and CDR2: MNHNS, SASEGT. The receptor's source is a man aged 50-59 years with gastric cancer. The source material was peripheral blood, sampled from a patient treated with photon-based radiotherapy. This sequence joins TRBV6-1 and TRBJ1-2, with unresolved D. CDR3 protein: CASSEGRQVGYTF. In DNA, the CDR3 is TGTGCCAGCAGCGAGGGTCGCCAAGTGGGCTACACCTTC.